The 12 T cell receptor beta chains below were found in one sample sequenced in a study of OX40 agonist ivuxolimab in advanced cancers. The repertoire was sequenced with immunoSEQ multiplex PCR; TCRdb's copy has only in-frame clones and lacks some. This sample has roughly 93,000 clones, with about 90% found just once. The starting material was CD4+ or CD8+ T cells sorted from blood, obtained in a trial of the OX40 agonist ivuxolimab. The receptor source for this set is an adult with an advanced solid tumor such as melanoma, head and neck, liver or kidney cancer.

The V and J genes are TRBV6-1 and TRBJ2-5, with D possibly being TRBD1 (5 bases). Germline V CDR1 and CDR2: MNHNS, SASEGT. This CDR3 has 14 amino acids. The V gene lost 7 bases and the J gene lost 3 bases, with 15 bases spanning the gap. In DNA form, the CDR3 reads TGTGCCAGCATGTTGGACATAAAAAAAGAGACCCAGTACTTC. Its translation is CASMLDIKKETQYF.

This chain connects TRBV19 to TRBJ2-5; D gene unclear. The CDR3 length is 13 residues. Germline CDR1 LNHDA, CDR2 SQIVND (reference sequence). V dropped 9 bases and J dropped 2 bases, with 13 bases sitting between them. CDR3 residues: CASQTREQETQYF. The CDR3 nucleotides are TGTGCCAGCCAAACGCGAGAACAAGAGACCCAGTACTTC.

The chain joins TRBV10-1 to TRBJ2-7, with D unresolved. CDR1 is WNHNN, CDR2 SYGVQD, per germline (reference sequence). The CDR3 runs 15 residues. Trimming stripped 2 bases from V and 2 bases from J, with 13 bases between. The CDR3 DNA reads as TGCGCCAGCAGTGAGAGTTCCCGGCCTCCCTACGAGCAGTACTTC. Translated, it gives CASSESSRPPYEQYF.

The V gene is TRBV28, the J gene TRBJ2-7, with TRBD1 identical over 8 bases. In germline, CDR1 is MDHEN, CDR2 SYDVKM. V lost 8 bases, J lost 1 base, and 1 base stayed unmatched. The CDR3 runs 12 residues. The CDR3 loop reads CASGDRSYEQYF. CDR3 in DNA: TGTGCCAGCGGGGACAGGTCCTACGAGCAGTACTTC.

The V and J genes are TRBV4-1 and TRBJ2-7, with 14 positions matching TRBD2. Trimming took 4 bases from V and 6 from J; bases not matched to a gene: 14. Germline values: CDR1 MGHRA, CDR2 YSYEKL. The length of the CDR3 is 18 residues. CDR3 in DNA: TGCGCCAGCAGCCCGGGACTAGCGGGAGTAAGGTCGAGGGGCGAGCAGTACTTC. Amino acids: CASSPGLAGVRSRGEQYF.

The J gene is TRBJ1-1, the V gene TRBV5-5; 9 positions match TRBD1. With 3 bases clipped from V and 1 base from J, the junction kept 1 base outside the gene matches. The germline gives CDR1 SGHKS, CDR2 YYEKEE (reference sequence). CDR3 length equals 14 residues. The CDR3 nucleotides are TGTGCCAGCAGCTGGACAGGGGCGAACACTGAAGCTTTCTTT. As protein: CASSWTGANTEAFF.

The V gene is TRBV5-1, the J gene TRBJ2-3, with 7 bases identical to TRBD1. The CDR3 runs 15 residues. Germline CDR1 and CDR2: SGHRS and YFSETQ. V lost 4 bases, J lost 6 bases, and 11 bases stayed unmatched. The CDR3 DNA follows: TGCGCCAGCAGCCCCTCAGGGGGAGCTGGGGATACGCAGTATTTT. Translated, it gives CASSPSGGAGDTQYF. The full variable domain, in which reference TRBV5-1 and TRBJ2-3 provide the parts outside the CDR3, is KAGVTQTPRYLIKTRGQQVTLSCSPISGHRSVSWYQQTPGQGLQFLFEYFSETQRNKGNFPGRFSGRQFSNSRSEMNVSTLELGDSALYLCASSPSGGAGDTQYFGPGTRLTVL.

This clone appeared a few times. The chain is built from TRBV6-6 and TRBJ1-2, with D unresolved. There are 13 residues in the CDR3. Trimming removed 6 bases at V and 4 bases at J, with 12 bases between. From germline, CDR1 is MNHNY and CDR2 SVGAGI (reference sequence). DNA of the CDR3: TGTGCCAGCAGCTCCGAATCTTCCTATGGCTACACCTTC. It encodes CASSSESSYGYTF.

The chain carries TRBV7-9 and TRBJ2-3; no clear D gene. Per germline, CDR1 SEHNR and CDR2 FQNEAQ (reference sequence). Trimming removed 2 bases at V and 2 bases at J, with 11 bases between. CDR3 length: 15 amino acids. CDR3 bases: TGTGCCAGCAGCTTATCGGGCAGAACCACAGATACGCAGTATTTT. Translating gives CASSLSGRTTDTQYF. The full variable domain, completed using reference TRBV7-9 and TRBJ2-3, is DTGVSQNPRHKITKRGQNVTFRCDPISEHNRLYWYRQTLGQGPEFLTYFQNEAQLEKSRLLSDRFSAERPKGSFSTLEIQRTEQGDSAMYLCASSLSGRTTDTQYFGPGTRLTVL.

The rearrangement links TRBV5-1 to TRBJ2-4, with 10 bases aligning to TRBD2. V shed 0 bases, J shed 15 bases, and the junction held 9 bases outside the gene matches. CDR1 is SGHRS, CDR2 YFSETQ, per germline. There are 14 residues in the CDR3. DNA for the CDR3: TGCGCCAGCAGCTTGGGTGAGTCTAGCGGGAGTCTGTACTTC. Protein sequence: CASSLGESSGSLYF.

The CDR3: CASSPPGLWNAEQFF. For the CDR3, the DNA is TGTGCCAGCTCACCCCCGGGACTATGGAATGCTGAGCAGTTCTTC. The chain links TRBV18 to TRBJ2-1; the match to TRBD2 covers 7 bases. The CDR3 totals 15 residues. Germline V gives CDR1 KGHSH, CDR2 LQKENI. The J segment lost 9 bases and the V segment lost 3 bases, leaving 11 bases of the junction unmatched.

The chain links TRBV20-1 to TRBJ2-1; D is unresolved. Germline-derived CDR1 and CDR2 are DFQATT and SNEGSKA (reference sequence). The CDR3 length is 11 residues. The ends were cut back, 0 bases at V and 6 bases at J, with 3 bases in the middle. The CDR3 protein is CSARDSNEQFF. The CDR3 coding sequence is TGCAGTGCTAGAGATTCCAATGAGCAGTTCTTC.